Listed here are 9 T cell receptor beta chains from one sample, sequenced in a study of vaccination and CD4 T cells after COVID-19. Treatment in this sample: approximately nine-day PBMC culture with coronavirus spike peptide pools or control peptides (ViraFEST assay). These receptors' antigens are unknown. The Oncomine TCR Beta short-read assay was applied to DNA of cultured CD4+ T cells. TCRdb used MiXCR to reprocess the PCR reads, holding one entry per CDR3 protein. The table lists about 10,000 distinct CDR3 sequences, 58% of them singletons. Sequencing used CD4+ T cells from blood, cultured in vitro. The receptors stem from a human donor who had recovered from COVID-19.

V is TRBV7-9 and J is TRBJ2-2; 13 bases match TRBD2. Trimming took 3 bases from V and 2 from J; bases not matched to a gene: 3. The CDR3 contains 17 residues. Germline V lookup: CDR1 SEHNR, CDR2 FQNEAQ (reference sequence). The CDR3: CASSLGLAGTNTGELFF. CDR3 coding DNA: TGTGCCAGCAGCTTGGGACTAGCGGGGACCAACACCGGGGAGCTGTTTTTT.

This clonotype was counted between two and nine times. The V and J genes are TRBV6-7 and TRBJ2-2; TRBD2 is a possible D gene (6 bases). TRBV6-7 is classed as an ORF, of uncertain function. This CDR3 has 15 residues. V was cut by 5 bases and J by 6 bases, with 16 bases left in between. In nucleotides, the CDR3 is TGTGCCAGCAGTCATGGGGGACTTCCTCCCGGGGAGCTGTTTTTT. Its translation: CASSHGGLPPGELFF.

This clonotype was seen a single time. The junction differs from germline at one of its ends, possibly a read error. The chain links TRBV5-1 to TRBJ1-1; 7 positions match TRBD1. Germline CDR1 and CDR2: SGHRS and YFSETQ. This CDR3 has 14 amino acids. DNA for the CDR3: TGCGCCAGCCTTCCGGGACAGATGAACGCTGAAGCTTTCTTT. This codes for CASLPGQMNAEAFF.

The chain recombines TRBV6-1 with TRBJ2-7; D is unclear. The V gene lost 6 bases and the J gene lost 2 bases, with 11 bases spanning the gap. The CDR3 extends over 13 amino acids. CDR1 and CDR2 from the germline V gene are MNHNS and SASEGT. The CDR3 nucleotides are TGTGCCAGCAGGGCGACAACAACCTACGAGCAGTACTTC. It specifies CASRATTTYEQYF.

Within the sample, this clonotype is large. This chain uses TRBV11-3 with TRBJ1-6; 8 bases match TRBD1. Looked up from germline, CDR1 is SGHNT and CDR2 is YENEEA. The CDR3 runs 14 residues. The ends lost 5 bases at V and 8 bases at J; junction bases unmatched: 5. The CDR3 coding sequence is TGTGCCAGCAGCCTGGGACAGGCCGATTCACCCCTCCACTTT. Its protein product is CASSLGQADSPLHF.

This clonotype was detected only a few times. The chain is built from TRBV6-2 or TRBV6-3 and TRBJ2-4; 7 positions match TRBD2. The V and J ends lost 0 bases and 0 bases, in that order; junction bases with no gene match: 5. CDR1 and CDR2 (germline): MNHEY, SVGEGT. The CDR3 spans 17 residues. CDR3 sequence (DNA): TGTGCCAGCAGTTACTCGTCCGGGGGGATAGCCAAAAACATTCAGTACTTC. Its protein product is CASSYSSGGIAKNIQYF.

V is TRBV7-8 and J is TRBJ1-2; 10 bases fit TRBD1. The V segment lost 1 base and the J segment 8 bases; nucleotides outside the gene matches: 16. Germline CDR1 and CDR2: SGHVS and FQNEAQ. CDR3 size: 18 residues. The chain's CDR3 is CASSLGVATGGFSEGYTF. DNA of the CDR3: TGTGCCAGCAGCTTAGGTGTCGCGACAGGGGGCTTCTCGGAGGGCTACACCTTC. Full variable domain (remainder filled in from reference TRBV7-8 and TRBJ1-2): GAGVSQSPRYKVAKRGQDVALRCDPISGHVSLFWYQQALGQGPEFLTYFQNEAQLDKSGLPSDRFFAERPEGSVSTLKIQRTQQEDSAVYLCASSLGVATGGFSEGYTFGSGTRLTVV.

J is TRBJ1-5 and V is TRBV19, with a possible D match to TRBD1 (5 bases). Germline V lookup: CDR1 LNHDA, CDR2 SQIVND (reference sequence). Between the trimmed V and J ends, which lost 7 bases and 6 bases, there was a span of 16 bases. The CDR3 runs to 14 residues. CDR3: CASKVVGGSQPQHF. Here the CDR3 DNA reads TGTGCCAGTAAGGTCGTCGGGGGGAGTCAGCCCCAGCATTTT. The full variable domain, with the rest looked up from reference TRBV19 and TRBJ1-5, is DGGITQSPKYLFRKEGQNVTLSCEQNLNHDAMYWYRQDPGQGLRLIYYSQIVNDFQKGDIAEGYSVSREKKESFPLTVTSAQKNPTAFYLCASKVVGGSQPQHFGDGTRLSIL.

This clonotype was picked up a small number of times. The chain couples TRBV7-9 to TRBJ1-6; D unclear. In germline, CDR1 is SEHNR, CDR2 FQNEAQ (reference sequence). CDR3 length equals 14 residues. V was cut by 1 base and J by 0 bases, with 1 base left in between. This CDR3 reads CASSLGSYNSPLHF. The CDR3 DNA follows: TGTGCCAGCAGCTTAGGCTCCTATAATTCACCCCTCCACTTT.